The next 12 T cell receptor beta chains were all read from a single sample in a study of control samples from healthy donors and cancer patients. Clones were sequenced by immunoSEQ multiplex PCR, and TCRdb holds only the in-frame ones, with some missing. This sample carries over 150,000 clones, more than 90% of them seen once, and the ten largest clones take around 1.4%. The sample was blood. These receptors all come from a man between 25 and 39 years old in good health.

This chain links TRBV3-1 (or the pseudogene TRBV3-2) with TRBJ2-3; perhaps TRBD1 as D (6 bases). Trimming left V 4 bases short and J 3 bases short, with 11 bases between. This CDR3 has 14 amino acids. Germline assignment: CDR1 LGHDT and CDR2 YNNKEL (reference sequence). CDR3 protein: CASSPDRLTDTQYF. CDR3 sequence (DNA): TGTGCCAGCAGCCCCGACAGGTTGACAGATACGCAGTATTTT.

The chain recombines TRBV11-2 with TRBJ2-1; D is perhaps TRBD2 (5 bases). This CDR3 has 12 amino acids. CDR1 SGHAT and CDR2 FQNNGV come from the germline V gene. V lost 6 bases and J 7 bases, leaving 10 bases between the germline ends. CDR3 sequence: CASSHRGNEQFF. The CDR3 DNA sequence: TGTGCCAGCAGTCATAGAGGGAATGAGCAGTTCTTC. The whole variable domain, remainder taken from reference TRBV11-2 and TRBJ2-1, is EAGVAQSPRYKIIEKRQSVAFWCNPISGHATLYWYQQILGQGPKLLIQFQNNGVVDDSQLPKDRFSAERLKGVDSTLKIQPAKLEDSAVYLCASSHRGNEQFFGPGTRLTVL.

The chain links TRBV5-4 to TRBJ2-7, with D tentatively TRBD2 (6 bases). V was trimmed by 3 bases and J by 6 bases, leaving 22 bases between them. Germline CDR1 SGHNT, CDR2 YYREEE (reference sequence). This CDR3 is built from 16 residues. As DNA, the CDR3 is TGTGCCAGCAGCTCGGCCTGGAGTACGGGGGAAGGCGAGCAGTACTTC. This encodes CASSSAWSTGEGEQYF.

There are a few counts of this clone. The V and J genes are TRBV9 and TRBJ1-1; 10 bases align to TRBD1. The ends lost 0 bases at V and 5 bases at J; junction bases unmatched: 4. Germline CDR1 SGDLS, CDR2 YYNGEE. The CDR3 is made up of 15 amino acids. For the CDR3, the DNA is TGTGCCAGCAGCGTAGCGGGACAGGGGATTACTGAAGCTTTCTTT. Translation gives CASSVAGQGITEAFF.

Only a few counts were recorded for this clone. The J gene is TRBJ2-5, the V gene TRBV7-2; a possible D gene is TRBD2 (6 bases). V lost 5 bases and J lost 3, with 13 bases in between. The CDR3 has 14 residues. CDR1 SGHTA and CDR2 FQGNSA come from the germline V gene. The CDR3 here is CASSAGLTKETQYF. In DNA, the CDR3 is TGTGCCAGCAGCGCAGGACTAACCAAAGAGACCCAGTACTTC.

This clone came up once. The CDR3 reads CASSQRSTSGTEQFF. For the CDR3, the DNA is TGTGCCAGCAGCCAACGCTCGACTAGCGGGACGGAGCAGTTCTTC. J is TRBJ2-1 and V is TRBV4-2; 11 bases match TRBD2. CDR1 and CDR2 from the germline V gene are LGHNA and YNFKEQ. After removal of 2 bases from V and 10 bases from J, the junction contained 7 bases not matched to a gene. This CDR3 is 15 amino acids long.

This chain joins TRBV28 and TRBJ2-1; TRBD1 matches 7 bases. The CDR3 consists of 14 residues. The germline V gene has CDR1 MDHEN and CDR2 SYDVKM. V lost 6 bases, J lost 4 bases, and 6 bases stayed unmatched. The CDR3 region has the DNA TGTGCCAGCAGCCGGGACAGCCCGTACAATGAGCAGTTCTTC. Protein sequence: CASSRDSPYNEQFF.

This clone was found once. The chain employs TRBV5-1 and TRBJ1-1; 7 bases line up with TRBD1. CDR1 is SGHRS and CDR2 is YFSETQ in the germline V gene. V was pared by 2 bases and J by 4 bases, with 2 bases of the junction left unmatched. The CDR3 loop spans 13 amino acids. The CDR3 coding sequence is TGCGCCAGCAGCTTCGCAGGGGGCACTGAAGCTTTCTTT. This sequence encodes CASSFAGGTEAFF.

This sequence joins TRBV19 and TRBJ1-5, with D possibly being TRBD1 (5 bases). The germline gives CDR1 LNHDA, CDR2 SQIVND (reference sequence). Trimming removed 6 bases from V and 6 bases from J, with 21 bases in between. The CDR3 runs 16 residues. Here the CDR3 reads CASRREGIPDAQPQHF. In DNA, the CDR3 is TGTGCCAGTAGAAGGGAGGGGATCCCTGACGCTCAGCCCCAGCATTTT.

CDR3 region: CASSLIGVSEAFF. CDR3 DNA: TGTGCCAGCAGCTTAATTGGAGTATCTGAAGCTTTCTTT. The genes are TRBV7-9 and TRBJ1-1; D not certain. The CDR3 sequence is 13 residues long. CDR1 and CDR2 (germline): SEHNR, FQNEAQ (reference sequence). V was cut by 2 bases and J by 6 bases, with 10 bases left in between.

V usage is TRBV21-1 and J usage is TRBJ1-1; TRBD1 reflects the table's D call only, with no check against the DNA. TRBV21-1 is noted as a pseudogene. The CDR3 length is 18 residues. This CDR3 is CASSNGFWTGIMNTEAFF. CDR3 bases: TGTGCCAGCAGCAATGGGTTTTGGACAGGGATTATGAACACTGAAGCTTTCTTT.

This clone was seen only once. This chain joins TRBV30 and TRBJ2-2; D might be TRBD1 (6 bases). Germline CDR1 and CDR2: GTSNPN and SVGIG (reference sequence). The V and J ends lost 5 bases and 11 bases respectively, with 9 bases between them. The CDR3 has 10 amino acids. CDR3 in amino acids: CAWGGLELFF. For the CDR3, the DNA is TGTGCCTGGGGGGGCCTCGAGCTGTTTTTT. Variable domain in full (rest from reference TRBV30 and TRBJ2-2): SQTIHQWPATLVQPVGSPLSLECTVEGTSNPNLYWYRQAAGRGLQLLFYSVGIGQISSEVPQNLSASRPQDRQFILSSKKLLLSDSGFYLCAWGGLELFFGEGSRLTVL.